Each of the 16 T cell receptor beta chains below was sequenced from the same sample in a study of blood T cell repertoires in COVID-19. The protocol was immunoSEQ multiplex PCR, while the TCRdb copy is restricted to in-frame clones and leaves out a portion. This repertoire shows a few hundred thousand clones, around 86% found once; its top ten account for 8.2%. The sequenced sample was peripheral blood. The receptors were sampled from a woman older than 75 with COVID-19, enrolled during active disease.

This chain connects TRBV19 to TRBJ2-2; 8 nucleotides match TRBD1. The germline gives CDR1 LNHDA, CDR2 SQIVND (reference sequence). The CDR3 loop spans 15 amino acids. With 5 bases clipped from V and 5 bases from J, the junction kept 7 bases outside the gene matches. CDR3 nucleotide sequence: TGTGCCAGTAGTGTCCAGGGGGCGCGGACCGGGGAGCTGTTTTTT. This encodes CASSVQGARTGELFF.

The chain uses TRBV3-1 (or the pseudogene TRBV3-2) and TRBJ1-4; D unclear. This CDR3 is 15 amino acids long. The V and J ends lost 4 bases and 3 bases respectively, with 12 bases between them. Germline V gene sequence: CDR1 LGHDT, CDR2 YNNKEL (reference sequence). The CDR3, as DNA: TGTGCCAGCAGCCTCAGAGGAGCAGCTAATGAAAAACTGTTTTTT. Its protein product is CASSLRGAANEKLFF.

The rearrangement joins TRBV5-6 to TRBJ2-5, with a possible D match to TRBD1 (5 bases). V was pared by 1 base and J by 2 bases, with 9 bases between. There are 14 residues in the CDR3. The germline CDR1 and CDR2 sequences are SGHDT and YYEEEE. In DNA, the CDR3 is TGTGCCAGCAGCTTGATGACAGATCAAGAGACCCAGTACTTC. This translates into CASSLMTDQETQYF.

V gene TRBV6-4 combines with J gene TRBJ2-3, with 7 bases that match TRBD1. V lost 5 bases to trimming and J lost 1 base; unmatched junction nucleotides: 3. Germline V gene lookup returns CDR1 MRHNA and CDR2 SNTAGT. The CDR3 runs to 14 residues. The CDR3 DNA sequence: TGTGCCAGCAGTCAAGGGGGCGGCACAGATACGCAGTATTTT. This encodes CASSQGGGTDTQYF.

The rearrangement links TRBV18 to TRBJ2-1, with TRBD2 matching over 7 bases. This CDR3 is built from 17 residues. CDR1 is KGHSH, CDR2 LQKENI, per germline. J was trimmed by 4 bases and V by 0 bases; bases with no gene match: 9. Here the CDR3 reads CASSPPLGEGRYNEQFF. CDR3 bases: TGTGCCAGCTCACCACCCCTAGGGGAGGGCCGGTACAATGAGCAGTTCTTC.

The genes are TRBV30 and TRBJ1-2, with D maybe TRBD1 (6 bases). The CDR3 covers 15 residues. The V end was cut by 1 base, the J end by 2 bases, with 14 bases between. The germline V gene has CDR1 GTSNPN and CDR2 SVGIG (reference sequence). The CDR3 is CAWSEDRFSNYGYTF. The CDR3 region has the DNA TGTGCCTGGAGTGAAGACAGGTTTTCGAACTATGGCTACACCTTC.

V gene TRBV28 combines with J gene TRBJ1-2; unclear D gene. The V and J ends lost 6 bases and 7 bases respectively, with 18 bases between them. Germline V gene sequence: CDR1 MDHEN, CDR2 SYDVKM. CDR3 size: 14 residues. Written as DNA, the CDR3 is TGTGCCAGCAGCACCGGAGGCACTTTCCGTGGCTACACCTTC. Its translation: CASSTGGTFRGYTF.

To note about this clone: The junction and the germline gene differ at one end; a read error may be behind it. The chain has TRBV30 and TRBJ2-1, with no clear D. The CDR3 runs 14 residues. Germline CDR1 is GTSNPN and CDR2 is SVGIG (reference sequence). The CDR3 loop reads CAWTRQPSSNEQFF. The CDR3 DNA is TGTGCCTGGACGAGGCAGCCTTCCTCCAATGAGCAGTTCTTC.

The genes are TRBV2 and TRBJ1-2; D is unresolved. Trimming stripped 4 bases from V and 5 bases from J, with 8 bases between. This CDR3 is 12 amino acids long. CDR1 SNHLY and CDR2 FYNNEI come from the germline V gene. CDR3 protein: CASSGEGYGYTF. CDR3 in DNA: TGTGCCAGCAGTGGTGAGGGTTATGGCTACACCTTC.

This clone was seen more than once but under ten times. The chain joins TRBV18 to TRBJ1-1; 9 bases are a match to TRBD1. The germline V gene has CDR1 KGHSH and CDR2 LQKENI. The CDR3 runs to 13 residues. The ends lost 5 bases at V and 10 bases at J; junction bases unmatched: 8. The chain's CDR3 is CASSRTGGIGAFF. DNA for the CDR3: TGTGCCAGCTCAAGAACAGGGGGCATAGGAGCTTTCTTT.

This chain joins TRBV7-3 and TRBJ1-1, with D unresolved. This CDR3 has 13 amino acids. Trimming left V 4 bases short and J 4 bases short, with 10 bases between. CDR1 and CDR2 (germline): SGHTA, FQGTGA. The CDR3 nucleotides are TGTGCCAGCAGCTCAAGGGAGGGCACTGAAGCTTTCTTT. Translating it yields CASSSREGTEAFF.

The CDR3 bases are TGTGCCAGCAGTTACCGCACTACGAGCGAGCAGTACTTC. Its protein product is CASSYRTTSEQYF. The J gene is TRBJ2-7, the V gene TRBV6-5; D call uncertain. Germline lookup yields CDR1 MNHEY and CDR2 SVGAGI. Trimming shortened V by 2 bases and J by 6 bases, and 11 bases separated the two germline ends. The CDR3 is made up of 13 amino acids.

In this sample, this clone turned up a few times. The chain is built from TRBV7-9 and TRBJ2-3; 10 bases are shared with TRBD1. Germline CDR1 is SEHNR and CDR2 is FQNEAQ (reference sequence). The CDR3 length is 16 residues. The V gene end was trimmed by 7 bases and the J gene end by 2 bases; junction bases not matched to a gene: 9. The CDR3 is CASITPGQGYTDTQYF. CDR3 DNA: TGTGCCAGCATCACCCCGGGACAGGGGTACACAGATACGCAGTATTTT.

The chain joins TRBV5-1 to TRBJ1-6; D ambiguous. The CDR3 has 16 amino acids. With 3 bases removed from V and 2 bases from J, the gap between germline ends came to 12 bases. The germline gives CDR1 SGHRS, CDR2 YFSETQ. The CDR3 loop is CASSSNRATYNSPLHF. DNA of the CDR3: TGCGCCAGCAGCTCCAACAGAGCAACCTATAATTCACCCCTCCACTTT.

CDR3 amino acids: CASSEVGQGISEAFF. CDR3 nucleotides: TGTGCCAGCAGTGAGGTTGGACAGGGGATTTCTGAAGCTTTCTTT. This rearrangement joins TRBV2 to TRBJ1-1; 9 positions match TRBD1. V shed 3 bases, J shed 6 bases, and the junction held 8 bases outside the gene matches. CDR1 is SNHLY and CDR2 is FYNNEI in the germline V gene. The CDR3 contains 15 residues. The full variable domain, rest sourced from reference TRBV2 and TRBJ1-1, is EPEVTQTPSHQVTQMGQEVILRCVPISNHLYFYWYRQILGQKVEFLVSFYNNEISEKSEIFDDQFSVERPDGSNFTLKIRSTKLEDSAMYFCASSEVGQGISEAFFGQGTRLTVV.

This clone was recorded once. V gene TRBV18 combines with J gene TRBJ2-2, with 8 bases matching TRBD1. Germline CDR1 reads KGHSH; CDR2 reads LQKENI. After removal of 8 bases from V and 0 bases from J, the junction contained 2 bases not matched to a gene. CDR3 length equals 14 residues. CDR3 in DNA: TGTGCCAGCCGGACAGGGTCGAACACCGGGGAGCTGTTTTTT. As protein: CASRTGSNTGELFF.